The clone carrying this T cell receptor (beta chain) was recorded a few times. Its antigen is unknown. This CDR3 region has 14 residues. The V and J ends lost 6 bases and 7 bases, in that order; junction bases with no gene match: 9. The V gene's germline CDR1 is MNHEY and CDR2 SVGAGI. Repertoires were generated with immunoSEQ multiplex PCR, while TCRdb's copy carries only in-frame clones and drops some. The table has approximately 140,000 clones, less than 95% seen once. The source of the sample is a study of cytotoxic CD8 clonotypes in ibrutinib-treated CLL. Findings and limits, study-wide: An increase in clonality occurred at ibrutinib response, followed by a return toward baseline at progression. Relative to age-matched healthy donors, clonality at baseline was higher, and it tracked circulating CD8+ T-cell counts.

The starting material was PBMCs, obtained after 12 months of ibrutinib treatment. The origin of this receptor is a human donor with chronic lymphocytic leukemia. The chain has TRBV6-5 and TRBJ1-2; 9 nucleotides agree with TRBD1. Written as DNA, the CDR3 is TGTGCCAGCAGGCCGGGACAGGGAACGAGTGGCTACACCTTC. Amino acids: CASRPGQGTSGYTF.